This T cell receptor beta chain was sequenced during a study of control samples from healthy donors and cancer patients. Profiled with immunoSEQ multiplex PCR; TCRdb holds only in-frame clones, not every one. Here the sample spans over 150,000 clones, roughly 91% being singletons. Germline lookup yields CDR1 MNHEY and CDR2 SVGAGI. CDR3 length: 16 residues. J gave up 5 bases and V 0 bases, and 5 bases lay outside the gene matches. The genes are TRBV6-5 and TRBJ2-2; 8 bases are shared with TRBD1. The material sequenced was blood. The source is a man between 18 and 29 years old in good health. The CDR3 region has the DNA TGTGCCAGCAGTTACTCGTCCACAGGGGGGACCGGGGAGCTGTTTTTT. As protein: CASSYSSTGGTGELFF.